This T cell receptor (beta chain) is drawn from a study of T cells after posttransplantation cyclophosphamide. Regarding this clone: Its specificity is unknown.

CDR1 and CDR2 (germline): MNHNY, SVGAGI (reference sequence). The CDR3 contains 15 residues. V lost 4 bases and J lost 3; bases outside the gene matches: 7. Sampled 1 year posttransplant, controls received myeloablative marrow transplants, methotrexate and a calcineurin inhibitor. Assay used: immunoSEQ multiplex PCR; TCRdb lists only in-frame clones, some missing. This sample has around 22,000 clones, with around 90% found just once. Findings of the study overall: TRB overlap between skin or GI tissue T cells and blood was limited. TRB clonality was highly associated with recipient CMV seropositivity and reactivation.

Sequenced here: PBMCs, sampled after an allogeneic stem cell transplant with a calcineurin inhibitor and methotrexate. The clonotype comes from a female patient aged 50-60 years who received an allogeneic stem cell transplant from an unrelated donor, was CMV-positive, and had chronic GVHD only. Some of the T cells may derive from the graft donor. The rearrangement links TRBV6-6 to TRBJ2-7; 9 bases agree with TRBD2. CDR3: CASSLLAGAVYEQYF. The CDR3 coding sequence is TGTGCCAGCAGTTTATTAGCGGGAGCAGTCTACGAGCAGTACTTC.